Given below is one T cell receptor (beta chain) in context. The sample is drawn from a study of blood T cell repertoires in COVID-19. Overall study context: Acute-phase and convalescent COVID-19 samples originated in the United States, Italy and Spain. From T cells, B-cell-depleted T cells, or PBMCs came the material, which was cDNA or gDNA.

The protocol was immunoSEQ multiplex PCR, while the TCRdb copy is restricted to in-frame clones and leaves out a portion. The sample consists of around 290,000 clones, 88% of them appearing once. CDR1 and CDR2 (germline): SGHRS, YFSETQ. V was pared by 6 bases and J by 4 bases, with 11 bases of the junction left unmatched. The CDR3 loop spans 15 amino acids. Participants were aged about 18 to 89 years, lived in 24 US areas, and enrolled virtually. Participants' reported clinical history set cohort assignment. The material sequenced was PBMCs or T cells enriched from blood (not recorded which). V gene TRBV5-1 combines with J gene TRBJ2-3, with TRBD2 matching 7 bases. The TCR sequence derives from a woman in her sixties in a cohort exposed to, infected with or recovered from COVID-19 (not recorded which). CDR3 protein: CASKVSTSGADTQYF. The CDR3 bases are TGCGCCAGCAAAGTCTCTACGAGCGGGGCAGATACGCAGTATTTT.